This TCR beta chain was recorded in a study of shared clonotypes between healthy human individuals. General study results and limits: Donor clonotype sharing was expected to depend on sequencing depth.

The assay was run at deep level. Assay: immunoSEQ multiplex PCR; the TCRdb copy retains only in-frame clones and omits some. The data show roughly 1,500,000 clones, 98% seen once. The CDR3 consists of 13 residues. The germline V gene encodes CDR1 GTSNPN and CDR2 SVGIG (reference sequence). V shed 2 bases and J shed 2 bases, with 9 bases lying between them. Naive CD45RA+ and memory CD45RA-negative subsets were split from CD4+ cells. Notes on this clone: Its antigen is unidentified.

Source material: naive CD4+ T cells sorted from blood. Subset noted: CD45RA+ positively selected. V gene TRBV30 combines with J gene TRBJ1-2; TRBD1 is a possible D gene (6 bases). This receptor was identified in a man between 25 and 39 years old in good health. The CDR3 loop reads CAWSPTGNYGYTF. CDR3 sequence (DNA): TGTGCCTGGAGTCCGACAGGCAACTATGGCTACACCTTC.